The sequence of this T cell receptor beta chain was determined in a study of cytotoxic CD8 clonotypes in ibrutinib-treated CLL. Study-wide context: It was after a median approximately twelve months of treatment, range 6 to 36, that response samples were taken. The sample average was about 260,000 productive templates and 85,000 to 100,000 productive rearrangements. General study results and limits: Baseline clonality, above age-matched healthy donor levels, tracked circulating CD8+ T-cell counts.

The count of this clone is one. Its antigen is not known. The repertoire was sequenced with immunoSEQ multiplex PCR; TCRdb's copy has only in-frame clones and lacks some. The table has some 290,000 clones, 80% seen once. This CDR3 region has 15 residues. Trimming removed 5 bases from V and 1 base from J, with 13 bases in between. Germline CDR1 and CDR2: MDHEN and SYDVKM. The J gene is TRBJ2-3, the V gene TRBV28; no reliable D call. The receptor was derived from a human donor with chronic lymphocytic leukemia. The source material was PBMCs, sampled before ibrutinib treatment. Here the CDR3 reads CASSLGFLGTDTQYF. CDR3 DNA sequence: TGTGCCAGCAGTCTTGGGTTTTTAGGCACAGATACGCAGTATTTT.